Listed below are T cell receptor beta chains from one sample, sequenced in a study of CXCR3-negative and CXCR3-positive naive CD8 T cells. TCRdb processed the 5' RACE reads again and assigns one entry to each CDR3 protein, with no DNA. The data include 75,000 to 100,000 distinct CDR3 sequences; the top ten clones carry more than 1.5%. Sequencing used naive CXCR3- CD8+ T cells from blood. The source of these receptors is a human donor in good health. Some clones in this sample may be carry-over from other donors' samples. CDR3s include the opening cysteine and the closing phenylalanine or tryptophan.

TRBJ2-1	TRBV10-3	CAISESPTGTEQFF
TRBJ2-3	TRBV29-1	CSVEDLPHTQYF
TRBJ1-2	TRBV5-5	CASSLSPDNYGYTF
TRBJ2-7	TRBV10-1	CASGQGSYEQYF
TRBJ1-1	TRBV4-1	CASSLAINTEAFF
TRBJ1-1	TRBV15	CATSRDDRVNTEAFF
TRBJ1-2	TRBV10-3	CAIHGQGADGYTF
TRBJ2-3	TRBV7-8	CASSPPTDTQYF
TRBJ2-2	TRBV29-1	CSVEDPSGELFF
TRBJ1-5	TRBV9	CASSPSRDRDQPQHF
TRBJ2-1	TRBV28	CASSLDVRQYNEQFF
TRBJ2-3	TRBV27	CASGRVYDTQYF
TRBJ2-5	TRBV7-9	CASSPPGGAGETQYF
TRBJ1-1	TRBV19	CASETGGNTEAFF